Presented here are 16 T cell receptor beta chains from one specimen sequenced in a study of radiotherapy plus CTLA-4 blockade in lung cancer. The assay was immunoSEQ multiplex PCR, and TCRdb's table has in-frame clones only and misses some. Here the sample spans 51,000 or so clones, more than 70% being singletons. The material was peripheral blood, obtained from a patient treated with radiotherapy plus ipilimumab. These receptors were taken from a human donor with non-small cell lung cancer who had stable disease on radiotherapy plus ipilimumab.

The rearrangement links TRBV14 to TRBJ1-4; D perhaps matches TRBD1 (5 bases). CDR1 is SGHDN, CDR2 FVKESK, per germline. CDR3 length: 15 amino acids. The V and J ends lost 1 base and 7 bases respectively, with 13 bases between them. This CDR3 is CASSQGHSGGEKLFF. The CDR3 DNA sequence: TGTGCCAGCAGCCAAGGTCATAGCGGGGGTGAAAAACTGTTTTTT. Based on the CDR3 plus reference TRBV14 and TRBJ1-4, the full variable domain is EAGVTQFPSHSVIEKGQTVTLRCDPISGHDNLYWYRRVMGKEIKFLLHFVKESKQDESGMPNNRFLAERTGGTYSTLKVQPAELEDSGVYFCASSQGHSGGEKLFFGSGTQLSVL.

The chain recombines TRBV15 with TRBJ2-3; TRBD2 matches 9 bases. Germline values: CDR1 LNHNV, CDR2 YYDKDF (reference sequence). CDR3 length: 17 amino acids. Trimming removed 0 bases from V and 1 base from J; junction bases left unmatched: 5. The DNA for the CDR3 is TGTGCCACCAGCAGAGAGGCTAGCGGGGAGGGCACAGATACGCAGTATTTT. Translation gives CATSREASGEGTDTQYF.

The chain recombines TRBV27 with TRBJ1-5; D possibly corresponds to TRBD1 (6 bases). Trimming stripped 4 bases from V and 9 bases from J, with 22 bases between. CDR1 is MNHEY, CDR2 SMNVEV, per germline (reference sequence). The CDR3 covers 16 residues. CDR3 loop: CASSSFLRGGSWPQHF. Written as DNA, the CDR3 is TGTGCCAGCAGTTCCTTTCTCAGGGGAGGGTCGTGGCCCCAGCATTTT.

This clone came up a few times. This sequence joins TRBV19 and TRBJ2-7, with 7 bases matching TRBD1. The length of the CDR3 is 15 residues. V lost 5 bases and J lost 5; bases outside the gene matches: 12. The germline V gene has CDR1 LNHDA and CDR2 SQIVND (reference sequence). The CDR3 loop is CASSARDSKGHEQYF. CDR3 DNA sequence: TGTGCCAGTAGTGCCCGGGACAGCAAAGGGCACGAGCAGTACTTC.

For the CDR3, the DNA is TGTGCCAGCAGCCCGGCATTAAGATTCTCTGGGGCCAACGTCCTGACTTTC. The encoded protein is CASSPALRFSGANVLTF. The chain is built from TRBV7-8 and TRBJ2-6; the D is unclear. With 5 bases removed from V and 0 bases from J, the gap between germline ends came to 14 bases. CDR3 length: 17 residues. Germline-derived CDR1 and CDR2 are SGHVS and FQNEAQ.

This chain links TRBV2 with TRBJ2-1, with D tentatively TRBD1 or TRBD2 (5 bases each). This CDR3 is 13 amino acids long. Germline V gives CDR1 SNHLY, CDR2 FYNNEI. The V end was cut by 6 bases, the J end by 6 bases, with 12 bases between. CDR3 residues: CASRPGPSNEQFF. CDR3 DNA: TGTGCCAGCAGGCCGGGACCGAGCAATGAGCAGTTCTTC.

This rearrangement joins TRBV5-1 to TRBJ2-2; maybe TRBD1 (6 bases). The V gene's germline CDR1 is SGHRS and CDR2 YFSETQ. V dropped 4 bases and J dropped 8 bases, with 12 bases sitting between them. The CDR3 consists of 13 residues. CDR3 residues: CASSLGTPGELFF. CDR3 DNA sequence: TGCGCCAGCAGCCTAGGGACACCGGGGGAGCTGTTTTTT.

The V call is TRBV18, the J call TRBJ2-7; D is ambiguous. CDR1 and CDR2 (germline): KGHSH, LQKENI. This CDR3 is built from 12 residues. Between the trimmed V and J ends, which lost 2 bases and 0 bases, there was a span of 2 bases. CDR3 sequence reads: CASSPSSYEQYF. CDR3 sequence (DNA): TGTGCCAGCTCACCAAGCTCCTACGAGCAGTACTTC. The whole variable domain, remainder taken from reference TRBV18 and TRBJ2-7, is NAGVMQNPRHLVRRRGQEARLRCSPMKGHSHVYWYRQLPEEGLKFMVYLQKENIIDESGMPKERFSAEFPKEGPSILRIQQVVRGDSAAYFCASSPSSYEQYFGPGTRLTVT.

This chain uses TRBV2 with TRBJ1-1, with no clear D. In germline, CDR1 is SNHLY, CDR2 FYNNEI. The ends were cut back, 3 bases at V and 1 base at J, with 6 bases in the middle. The CDR3 is made up of 13 amino acids. The CDR3 DNA reads as TGTGCCAGCAGTGACAGGCCGAACACTGAAGCTTTCTTT. Protein product: CASSDRPNTEAFF.

This sequence joins TRBV10-1 and TRBJ2-6, with 10 bases aligning to TRBD1. J gave up 0 bases and V 3 bases, and 5 bases lay outside the gene matches. This CDR3 is built from 18 residues. Germline V CDR1 and CDR2: WNHNN, SYGVQD (reference sequence). CDR3 region: CASSDGTGAPSGANVLTF. The DNA for the CDR3 is TGCGCCAGCAGTGATGGGACAGGGGCTCCCTCTGGGGCCAACGTCCTGACTTTC.

In its sample, this clone was seen a few times. The chain links TRBV7-9 to TRBJ2-7; a possible D gene is TRBD1 (5 bases). The CDR3 has 15 amino acids. The V gene lost 3 bases and the J gene lost 2 bases, with 14 bases spanning the gap. In germline, CDR1 is SEHNR, CDR2 FQNEAQ (reference sequence). The CDR3 spells CASSLPGHHAYEQYF. CDR3 sequence (DNA): TGTGCCAGCAGCTTGCCTGGACATCACGCCTACGAGCAGTACTTC.

The chain joins TRBV2 to TRBJ1-1; D is ambiguous. V shed 6 bases and J shed 3 bases, with 14 bases lying between them. The CDR3 contains 14 residues. CDR1 is SNHLY, CDR2 FYNNEI, per germline. CDR3 DNA: TGTGCCAGCAGGGCGTCGAATGGGGACACTGAAGCTTTCTTT. Translated: CASRASNGDTEAFF.

The V gene is TRBV11-1, the J gene TRBJ2-2; D might be TRBD2 (6 bases). Germline CDR1 SGHAT, CDR2 FQDESV (reference sequence). CDR3 length: 16 residues. V was pared by 2 bases and J by 3 bases, with 13 bases between. In nucleotides, the CDR3 is TGTGCCAGCAGCTTAATAGGGGAGGCGGACACCGGGGAGCTGTTTTTT. Its translation: CASSLIGEADTGELFF.

The V call is TRBV5-1, the J call TRBJ2-5; D uncertain. From germline, CDR1 is SGHRS and CDR2 YFSETQ. V lost 3 bases to trimming and J lost 2 bases, with 2 bases between them. This CDR3 region has 11 residues. Here the CDR3 reads CASSSQETQYF. CDR3 DNA: TGCGCCAGCAGCTCGCAAGAGACCCAGTACTTC. The variable domain in full, completed from reference TRBV5-1 and TRBJ2-5, reads KAGVTQTPRYLIKTRGQQVTLSCSPISGHRSVSWYQQTPGQGLQFLFEYFSETQRNKGNFPGRFSGRQFSNSRSEMNVSTLELGDSALYLCASSSQETQYFGPGTRLLVL.

J is TRBJ1-4 and V is TRBV5-1, with D possibly TRBD1 on 5 matching bases. Germline assignment: CDR1 SGHRS and CDR2 YFSETQ. This CDR3 region has 15 residues. V gave up 5 bases and J gave up 2 bases, with 13 bases separating them. The DNA of the CDR3 is TGCGCCAGCAGACCCTTGGGGACGACTAATGAAAAACTGTTTTTT. It yields the protein CASRPLGTTNEKLFF. The full variable domain, in which reference TRBV5-1 and TRBJ1-4 provide the parts outside the CDR3, is KAGVTQTPRYLIKTRGQQVTLSCSPISGHRSVSWYQQTPGQGLQFLFEYFSETQRNKGNFPGRFSGRQFSNSRSEMNVSTLELGDSALYLCASRPLGTTNEKLFFGSGTQLSVL.

The V gene is TRBV5-4, the J gene TRBJ2-4, with 7 bases aligning to TRBD1. This CDR3 has 11 residues. V was pared by 3 bases and J by 14 bases, with 5 bases of the junction left unmatched. Germline CDR1 reads SGHNT; CDR2 reads YYREEE (reference sequence). This CDR3 reads CASSSTGRKYF. CDR3 sequence (DNA): TGTGCCAGCAGCTCGACAGGGCGGAAGTACTTC.